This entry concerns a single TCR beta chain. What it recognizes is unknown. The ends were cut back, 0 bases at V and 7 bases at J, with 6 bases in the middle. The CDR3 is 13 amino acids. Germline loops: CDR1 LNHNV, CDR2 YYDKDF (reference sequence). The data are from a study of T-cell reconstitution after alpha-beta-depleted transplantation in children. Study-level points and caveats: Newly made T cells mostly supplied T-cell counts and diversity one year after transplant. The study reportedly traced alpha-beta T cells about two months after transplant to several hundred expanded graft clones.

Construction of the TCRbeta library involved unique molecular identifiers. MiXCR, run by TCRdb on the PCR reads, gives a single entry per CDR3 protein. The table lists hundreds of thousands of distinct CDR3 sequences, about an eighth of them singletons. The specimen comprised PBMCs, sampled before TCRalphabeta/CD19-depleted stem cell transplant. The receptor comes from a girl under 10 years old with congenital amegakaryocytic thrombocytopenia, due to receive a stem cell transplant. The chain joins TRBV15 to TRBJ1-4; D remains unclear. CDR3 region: CATSRDLPEKLFF. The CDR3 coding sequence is TGTGCCACCAGCAGAGATCTACCTGAAAAACTGTTTTTT.